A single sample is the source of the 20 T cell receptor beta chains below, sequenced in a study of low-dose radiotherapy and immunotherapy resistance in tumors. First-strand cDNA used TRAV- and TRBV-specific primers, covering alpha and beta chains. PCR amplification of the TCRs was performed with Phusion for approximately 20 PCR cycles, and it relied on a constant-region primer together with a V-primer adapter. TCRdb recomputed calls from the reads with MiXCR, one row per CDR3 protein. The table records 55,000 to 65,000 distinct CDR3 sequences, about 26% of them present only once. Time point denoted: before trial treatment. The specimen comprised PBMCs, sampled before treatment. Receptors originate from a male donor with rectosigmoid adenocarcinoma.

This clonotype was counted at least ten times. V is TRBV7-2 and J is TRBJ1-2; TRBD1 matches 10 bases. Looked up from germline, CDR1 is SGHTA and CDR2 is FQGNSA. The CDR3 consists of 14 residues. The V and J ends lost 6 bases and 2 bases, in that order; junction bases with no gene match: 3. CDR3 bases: TGTGCCAGCAGTTCGGGACAGGGGAACTATGGCTACACCTTC. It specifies CASSSGQGNYGYTF.

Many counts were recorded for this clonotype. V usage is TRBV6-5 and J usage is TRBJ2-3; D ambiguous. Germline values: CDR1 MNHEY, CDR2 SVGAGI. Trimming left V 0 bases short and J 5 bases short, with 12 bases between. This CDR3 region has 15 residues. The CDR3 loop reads CASSYSVATGDTQYF. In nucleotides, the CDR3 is TGTGCCAGCAGTTACTCAGTGGCTACGGGAGATACGCAGTATTTT.

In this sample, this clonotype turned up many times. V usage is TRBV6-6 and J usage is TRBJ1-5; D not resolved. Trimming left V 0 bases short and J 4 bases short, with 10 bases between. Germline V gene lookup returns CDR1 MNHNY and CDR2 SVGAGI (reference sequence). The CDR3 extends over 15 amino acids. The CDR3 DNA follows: TGTGCCAGCAGTTACTCTATGGAAGAGAATCAGCCCCAGCATTTT. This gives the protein CASSYSMEENQPQHF.

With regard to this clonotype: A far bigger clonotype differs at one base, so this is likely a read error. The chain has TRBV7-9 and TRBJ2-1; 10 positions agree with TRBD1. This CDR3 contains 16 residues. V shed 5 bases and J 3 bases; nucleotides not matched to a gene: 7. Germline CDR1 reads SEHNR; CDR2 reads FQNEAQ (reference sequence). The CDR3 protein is CASSQEGTGDYNEQFF. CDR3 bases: TGTGCCAGCAGCCAAGAGGGGACAGGGGACTACAATGAGCAGTTCTTC.

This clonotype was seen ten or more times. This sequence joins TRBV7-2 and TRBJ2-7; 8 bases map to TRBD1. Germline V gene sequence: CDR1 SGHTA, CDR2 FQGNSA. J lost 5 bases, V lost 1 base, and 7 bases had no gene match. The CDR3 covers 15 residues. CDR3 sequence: CASSLGGDRRNEQYF. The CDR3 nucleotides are TGTGCCAGCAGCTTAGGGGGGGACAGGAGGAACGAGCAGTACTTC.

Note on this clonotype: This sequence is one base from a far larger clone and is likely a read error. The CDR3 DNA sequence: TGCGCCAGCAGCCAAGCCCCGGGACTAGCCTACGAGCAGTTCTTC. Residues: CASSQAPGLAYEQFF. J is TRBJ2-1 and V is TRBV4-3; 9 positions agree with TRBD2. Germline lookup yields CDR1 LGHNA and CDR2 YSLEER. The CDR3 covers 15 residues. The V segment lost 1 base and the J segment 10 bases; nucleotides outside the gene matches: 8.

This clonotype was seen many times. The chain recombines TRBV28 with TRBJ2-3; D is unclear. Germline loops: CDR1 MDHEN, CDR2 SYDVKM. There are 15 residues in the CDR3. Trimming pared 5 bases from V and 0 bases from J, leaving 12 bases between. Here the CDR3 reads CASSPIGPSTDTQYF. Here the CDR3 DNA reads TGTGCCAGCAGTCCCATAGGCCCTAGCACAGATACGCAGTATTTT.

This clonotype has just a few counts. CDR3 protein: CASSHSSYRVEETQYF. CDR3 nucleotides: TGTGCCAGCAGCCATTCATCCTACAGAGTTGAAGAGACCCAGTACTTC. The rearrangement uses TRBV12-3 or TRBV12-4 and TRBJ2-5, with D unresolved. The ends were cut back, 6 bases at V and 3 bases at J, with 20 bases in the middle. CDR3 length equals 16 residues.

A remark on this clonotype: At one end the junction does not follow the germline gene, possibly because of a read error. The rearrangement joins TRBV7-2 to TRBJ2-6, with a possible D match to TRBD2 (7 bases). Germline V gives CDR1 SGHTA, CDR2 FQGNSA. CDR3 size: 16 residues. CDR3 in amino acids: CASSTIGGTTANVVTF. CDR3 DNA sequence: TGTGCCAGCAGCACGATAGGGGGGACTACGGCCAACGTCGTGACTTTC. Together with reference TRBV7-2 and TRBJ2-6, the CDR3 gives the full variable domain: GAGVSQSPSNKVTEKGKDVELRCDPISGHTALYWYRQSLGQGLEFLIYFQGNSAPDKSGLPSDRFSAERTGGSVSTLTIQRTQQEDSAVYLCASSTIGGTTANVVTFGAGSRLTVL.

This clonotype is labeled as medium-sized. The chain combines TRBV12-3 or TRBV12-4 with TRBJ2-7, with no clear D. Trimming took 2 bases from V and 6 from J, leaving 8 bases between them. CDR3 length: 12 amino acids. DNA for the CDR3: TGTGCCAGCAGTTTACACCTCCTCGAGCAGTACTTC. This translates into CASSLHLLEQYF.

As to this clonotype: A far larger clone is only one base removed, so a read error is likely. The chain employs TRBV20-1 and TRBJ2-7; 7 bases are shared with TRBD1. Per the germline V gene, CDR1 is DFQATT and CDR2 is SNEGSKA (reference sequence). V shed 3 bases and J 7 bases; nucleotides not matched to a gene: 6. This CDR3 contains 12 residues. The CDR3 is CSARTGLSEQYF. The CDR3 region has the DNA TGCAGTGCTAGGACAGGGTTGAGTGAGCAGTACTTC.

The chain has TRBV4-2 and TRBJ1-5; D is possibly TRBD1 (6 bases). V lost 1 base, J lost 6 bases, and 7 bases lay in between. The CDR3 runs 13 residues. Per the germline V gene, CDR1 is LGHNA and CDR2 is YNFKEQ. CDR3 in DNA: TGTGCCAGCAGCCAAGGAGGGGGTCAGCCCCAGCATTTT. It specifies CASSQGGGQPQHF.

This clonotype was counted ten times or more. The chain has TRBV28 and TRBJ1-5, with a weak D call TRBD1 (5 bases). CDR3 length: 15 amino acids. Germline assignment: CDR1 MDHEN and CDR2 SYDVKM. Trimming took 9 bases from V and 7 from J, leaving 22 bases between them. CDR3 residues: CASLKAGQGGQPQHF. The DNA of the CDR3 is TGTGCCAGTCTCAAAGCGGGCCAGGGTGGCCAGCCCCAGCATTTT.

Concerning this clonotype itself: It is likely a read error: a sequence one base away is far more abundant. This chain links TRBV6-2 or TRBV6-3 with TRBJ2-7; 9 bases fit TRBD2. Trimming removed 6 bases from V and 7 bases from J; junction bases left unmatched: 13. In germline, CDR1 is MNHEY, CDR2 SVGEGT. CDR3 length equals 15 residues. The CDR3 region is CASSSGLAGRYEQYF. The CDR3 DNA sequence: TGTGCCAGCAGCTCAGGCCTAGCGGGAAGGTATGAGCAGTACTTC.

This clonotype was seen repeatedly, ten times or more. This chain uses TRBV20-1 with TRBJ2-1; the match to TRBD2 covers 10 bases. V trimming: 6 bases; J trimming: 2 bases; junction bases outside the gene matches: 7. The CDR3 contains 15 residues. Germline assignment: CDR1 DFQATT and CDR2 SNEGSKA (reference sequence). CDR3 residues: CSAQTSGSTYNEQFF. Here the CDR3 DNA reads TGCAGTGCCCAGACTAGCGGGTCGACCTACAATGAGCAGTTCTTC.

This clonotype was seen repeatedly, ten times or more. The CDR3: CASRKPGGGPGANVLTF. DNA for the CDR3: TGTGCCAGCAGGAAGCCGGGAGGAGGCCCAGGGGCCAACGTCCTGACTTTC. J is TRBJ2-6 and V is TRBV11-2; 7 bases are shared with TRBD2. Germline V gives CDR1 SGHAT, CDR2 FQNNGV. This CDR3 contains 17 residues. The junction had 12 bases not matched to a gene; V was cut back by 6 bases and J by 4 bases.

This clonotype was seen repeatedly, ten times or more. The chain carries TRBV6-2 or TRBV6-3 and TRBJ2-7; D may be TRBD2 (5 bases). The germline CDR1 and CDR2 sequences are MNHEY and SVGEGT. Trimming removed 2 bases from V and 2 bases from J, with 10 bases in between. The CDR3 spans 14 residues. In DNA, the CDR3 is TGTGCCAGCAGTTACGGAGGAGCTCCCTACGAGCAGTACTTC. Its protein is CASSYGGAPYEQYF.

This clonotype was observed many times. The DNA of the CDR3 is TGTGCCAGCAGCTATGGACTAGCCTACGAGCAGTACTTC. It yields the protein CASSYGLAYEQYF. The rearrangement joins TRBV5-6 to TRBJ2-7, with 7 bases identical to TRBD2. The J segment lost 2 bases and the V segment lost 3 bases, leaving 2 bases of the junction unmatched. There are 13 residues in the CDR3. Germline CDR1 and CDR2: SGHDT and YYEEEE.

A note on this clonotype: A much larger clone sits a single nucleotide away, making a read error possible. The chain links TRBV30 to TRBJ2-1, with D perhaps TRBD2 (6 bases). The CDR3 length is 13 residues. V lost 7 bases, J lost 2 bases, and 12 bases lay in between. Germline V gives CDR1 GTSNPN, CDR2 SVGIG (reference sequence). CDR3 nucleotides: TGTGCCTTTGCGGGGCAAACCTACAATGAGCAGTTCTTC. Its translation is CAFAGQTYNEQFF.

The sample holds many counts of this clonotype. CDR3 residues: CASSLSTQGISPLHF. As DNA, the CDR3 is TGTGCCAGCAGTTTATCAACGCAGGGGATTTCACCCCTCCACTTT. V usage is TRBV27 and J usage is TRBJ1-6, with a weak D call TRBD1 (6 bases). Trimming pared 0 bases from V and 9 bases from J, leaving 12 bases between. Germline CDR1 and CDR2: MNHEY and SMNVEV (reference sequence). CDR3 length: 15 amino acids.